The source of this T cell receptor (beta chain) is a study of response to subunit inactivated influenza vaccine. CDR1 SQVTM and CDR2 ANQGSEA come from the germline V gene. The V end was cut by 1 base, the J end by 3 bases, with 10 bases between. The CDR3 extends over 15 amino acids. TCRdb re-called the RT-PCR reads through MiXCR, storing one row per CDR3 protein. Altogether 500,000 to 750,000 distinct CDR3 sequences are present, about 15% being singletons, with the ten largest covering 11%. Study-level findings and limits: It was suggested by the authors that few new T cells are recruited by each seasonal influenza vaccination.

To note about this clonotype: As yet, its antigen is unknown.

The clonotype comes from a man in his fifties who received an inactivated influenza vaccine. The chain carries TRBV29-1 and TRBJ2-6; D gene unclear. The source was PBMCs from blood, collected about 11 days after vaccination. CDR3 sequence reads: CSVEGVWVGANVLTF. CDR3 in DNA: TGCAGCGTTGAAGGGGTATGGGTTGGGGCCAACGTCCTGACTTTC.